These T cell receptor beta chains were read from a single sample in a study of T cells in lung cancer brain metastases. Sequencing was performed with immunoSEQ multiplex PCR; in TCRdb, only in-frame clones are kept and a portion is missing. The table records roughly 800 clones, approximately 90% of them present only once. Input material: tumor tissue from the primary lung tumor. All receptors come from a woman aged 65 to 85 with non-small cell lung cancer. The CDR3 runs from the conserved cysteine through the conserved F or W. The order of the fields is CDR3 protein, CDR3 DNA, D gene, J gene, clone size, V gene. The D gene is left open where the match is weak. Some rows have no size entry. The others give once, few or many, or a class for an expanded clone.

CDR3aa: CASSDNYGYTF
CDR3nt: TGTGCCAGCAGTGACAACTATGGCTACACCTTC
d_gene: NA
j_gene: TRBJ1-2
abundance: NA
v_gene: TRBV6-6

CDR3aa: CASSPGTGHYEQYF
CDR3nt: TGTGCCAGCTCACCCGGGACGGGGCACTACGAGCAGTACTTC
d_gene: NA
j_gene: TRBJ2-7
abundance: once
v_gene: TRBV18

CDR3aa: CASSDPSMGGYTF
CDR3nt: TGTGCCAGCAGCGACCCCTCAATGGGGGGCTACACCTTC
d_gene: NA
j_gene: TRBJ1-2
abundance: NA
v_gene: TRBV28

CDR3aa: CASSPRGLLTDTQYF
CDR3nt: TGCGCCAGCAGCCCCAGGGGACTCCTCACAGATACGCAGTATTTT
d_gene: NA
j_gene: TRBJ2-3
abundance: NA
v_gene: TRBV5-1

CDR3aa: CASSLGGGIDQPQHF
CDR3nt: TGTGCCAGCAGCTTGGGAGGGGGCATCGATCAGCCCCAGCATTTT
d_gene: TRBD1
j_gene: TRBJ1-5
abundance: NA
v_gene: TRBV5-4

CDR3aa: CASSLFPPAPGGGYTF
CDR3nt: TGTGCCAGCAGTTTATTCCCTCCGGCTCCCGGAGGTGGCTACACCTTC
d_gene: NA
j_gene: TRBJ1-2
abundance: NA
v_gene: TRBV27

CDR3aa: CASTPTTGRDGYTF
CDR3nt: TGCGCCAGCACCCCAACGACAGGACGTGATGGCTACACCTTC
d_gene: NA
j_gene: TRBJ1-2
abundance: few
v_gene: TRBV5-1

CDR3aa: CASVRDLQETQYF
CDR3nt: TGCGCCAGCGTTAGGGACCTCCAAGAGACCCAGTACTTC
d_gene: NA
j_gene: TRBJ2-5
abundance: once
v_gene: TRBV5-1

CDR3aa: CASSVRTGDGYTF
CDR3nt: TGCGCCAGCAGCGTTCGGACAGGCGATGGCTACACCTTC
d_gene: TRBD1
j_gene: TRBJ1-2
abundance: NA
v_gene: TRBV5-1

CDR3aa: CASSLGQAGDEQYF
CDR3nt: TGTGCCAGCAGCTTAGGACAGGCGGGGGACGAGCAGTACTTC
d_gene: NA
j_gene: TRBJ2-7
abundance: NA
v_gene: TRBV7-9

CDR3aa: CASRKASNTYEQYF
CDR3nt: TGTGCCAGTAGGAAGGCCTCGAATACCTACGAGCAGTACTTC
d_gene: NA
j_gene: TRBJ2-7
abundance: NA
v_gene: TRBV19

CDR3aa: CASSPRGGSGNEQFF
CDR3nt: TGTGCCAGCAGCCCCAGAGGAGGGAGTGGCAATGAGCAATTCTTC
d_gene: NA
j_gene: TRBJ2-1
abundance: NA
v_gene: TRBV6-4

CDR3aa: CASSRRGTSGHTDTQYF
CDR3nt: TGTGCCAGCAGTCGTAGAGGGACTAGCGGACACACAGATACGCAGTATTTT
d_gene: TRBD2
j_gene: TRBJ2-3
abundance: few
v_gene: TRBV28

CDR3aa: CSVEGGHEQYF
CDR3nt: TGCAGCGTTGAAGGGGGACACGAGCAGTACTTC
d_gene: NA
j_gene: TRBJ2-7
abundance: NA
v_gene: TRBV29-1

CDR3aa: CASRSFGRANNEQFF
CDR3nt: TGTGCCAGTAGGTCTTTCGGCCGAGCGAACAATGAGCAGTTCTTC
d_gene: NA
j_gene: TRBJ2-1
abundance: NA
v_gene: TRBV19

CDR3aa: CSVERRDSDSYNEQFF
CDR3nt: TGCAGCGTTGAACGCCGGGACAGCGATTCCTACAATGAGCAGTTCTTC
d_gene: TRBD1
j_gene: TRBJ2-1
abundance: NA
v_gene: TRBV29-1

CDR3aa: CASSDSNGRNYNEQFF
CDR3nt: TGTGCCAGCAGTGACTCGAATGGGAGAAACTACAATGAGCAGTTCTTC
d_gene: NA
j_gene: TRBJ2-1
abundance: NA
v_gene: TRBV6-4

CDR3aa: CASSQASDRVTYEQYF
CDR3nt: TGCGCCAGCAGCCAAGCGTCAGACAGGGTTACCTACGAGCAGTACTTC
d_gene: TRBD1
j_gene: TRBJ2-7
abundance: NA
v_gene: TRBV4-1

CDR3aa: CASSRRAEIYNEQFF
CDR3nt: TGTGCCAGCAGCCGCAGAGCCGAAATCTACAATGAGCAGTTCTTC
d_gene: NA
j_gene: TRBJ2-1
abundance: NA
v_gene: TRBV5-6

CDR3aa: CASSLSRASTDTQYF
CDR3nt: TGCGCTAGCAGCTTGAGCCGGGCGAGCACAGATACGCAGTATTTT
d_gene: NA
j_gene: TRBJ2-3
abundance: NA
v_gene: TRBV5-1

CDR3aa: CASSEAGFDYGYTF
CDR3nt: TGTGCCAGCAGTGAAGCAGGGTTTGACTATGGCTACACCTTC
d_gene: NA
j_gene: TRBJ1-2
abundance: NA
v_gene: TRBV6-1

CDR3aa: CASSLVTRDPNYGYTF
CDR3nt: TGTGCCAGCAGCTTGGTTACTAGGGACCCAAACTATGGCTACACCTTC
d_gene: NA
j_gene: TRBJ1-2
abundance: NA
v_gene: TRBV5-4

CDR3aa: CASADDNEQFF
CDR3nt: TGTGCCAGCGCTGACGACAATGAGCAGTTCTTC
d_gene: NA
j_gene: TRBJ2-1
abundance: NA
v_gene: TRBV6-5

CDR3aa: CASSFNRYSGANVLTF
CDR3nt: TGTGCCAGCAGCTTCAACAGGTACTCTGGGGCCAACGTCCTGACTTTC
d_gene: NA
j_gene: TRBJ2-6
abundance: NA
v_gene: TRBV9

CDR3aa: CASSGTDGHGYTF
CDR3nt: TGTGCCAGCAGCGGGACGGACGGCCATGGCTACACCTTC
d_gene: NA
j_gene: TRBJ1-2
abundance: NA
v_gene: TRBV9

CDR3aa: CASSYGTGGYEQYF
CDR3nt: TGTGCCAGCAGTTACGGGACAGGGGGCTACGAGCAGTACTTC
d_gene: TRBD1
j_gene: TRBJ2-7
abundance: NA
v_gene: TRBV6-5

CDR3aa: CASSKTGYDEQFF
CDR3nt: TGTGCCAGCAGCAAAACAGGATACGATGAGCAGTTCTTC
d_gene: NA
j_gene: TRBJ2-1
abundance: once
v_gene: TRBV28

CDR3aa: CASSFRDEYNEQFF
CDR3nt: TGTGCCAGCAGCTTCCGGGACGAGTACAATGAGCAGTTCTTC
d_gene: NA
j_gene: TRBJ2-1
abundance: NA
v_gene: TRBV13

CDR3aa: CASSSQGLGVETQYF
CDR3nt: TGTGCCAGCAGCTCCCAGGGGTTGGGGGTGGAGACCCAGTACTTC
d_gene: NA
j_gene: TRBJ2-5
abundance: NA
v_gene: TRBV7-2

CDR3aa: CASSHGRGATNEKLFF
CDR3nt: TGTGCCAGCTCACACGGCAGAGGGGCAACTAATGAAAAACTGTTTTTT
d_gene: NA
j_gene: TRBJ1-4
abundance: NA
v_gene: TRBV18

CDR3aa: CASSLTGGAAPREQYF
CDR3nt: TGTGCCAGCAGTTTAACCGGAGGAGCGGCCCCTAGGGAGCAGTACTTC
d_gene: NA
j_gene: TRBJ2-7
abundance: NA
v_gene: TRBV27

CDR3aa: CASSEFSYNEQFF
CDR3nt: TGTGCCAGCAGTGAATTCTCCTACAATGAGCAGTTCTTC
d_gene: NA
j_gene: TRBJ2-1
abundance: NA
v_gene: TRBV27

CDR3aa: CASSLPYTGTSGLEQYF
CDR3nt: TGTGCCAGCAGCCTCCCTTATACCGGGACCAGCGGACTGGAGCAGTACTTC
d_gene: NA
j_gene: TRBJ2-7
abundance: NA
v_gene: TRBV28

CDR3aa: CASSPRGGSGNEQFF
CDR3nt: TGTGCCAGCAGCCCCAGAGGAGGGAGTGGCAATGAGCAGTTCTTC
d_gene: NA
j_gene: TRBJ2-1
abundance: NA
v_gene: TRBV6-4

CDR3aa: CASSQERGQGRIYEQYF
CDR3nt: TGCGCCAGCAGCCAAGAAAGGGGCCAGGGACGGATCTACGAGCAGTACTTC
d_gene: NA
j_gene: TRBJ2-7
abundance: once
v_gene: TRBV4-1

CDR3aa: CASSQDSGTDYTEAFF
CDR3nt: TGCGCCAGCAGCCAAGATTCGGGGACAGACTACACTGAAGCTTTCTTT
d_gene: TRBD1
j_gene: TRBJ1-1
abundance: NA
v_gene: TRBV4-3

CDR3aa: CASSLTYVDEQYF
CDR3nt: TGTGCCAGCAGTTTAACTTATGTGGACGAGCAGTACTTC
d_gene: NA
j_gene: TRBJ2-7
abundance: NA
v_gene: TRBV27

CDR3aa: CASSQVGGADTQYF
CDR3nt: TGCGCCAGCAGCCAAGTCGGTGGGGCAGATACGCAGTATTTT
d_gene: NA
j_gene: TRBJ2-3
abundance: once
v_gene: TRBV4-3

CDR3aa: CASSGGVGAIQETQYF
CDR3nt: TGTGCCAGCAGCGGAGGGGTAGGGGCAATCCAAGAGACCCAGTACTTC
d_gene: NA
j_gene: TRBJ2-5
abundance: NA
v_gene: TRBV9

CDR3aa: CASSWPGTADYGYTF
CDR3nt: TGTGCCAGCAGCTGGCCCGGGACGGCTGACTATGGCTACACCTTC
d_gene: NA
j_gene: TRBJ1-2
abundance: NA
v_gene: TRBV7-9

CDR3aa: CASSPDVATNEKLFF
CDR3nt: TGTGCCAGCAGTCCCGACGTGGCAACTAATGAAAAACTGTTTTTT
d_gene: NA
j_gene: TRBJ1-4
abundance: NA
v_gene: TRBV28

CDR3aa: CASSPRGPDANEKLFF
CDR3nt: TGCGCCAGCAGCCCTCGAGGGCCAGACGCTAATGAAAAACTGTTTTTT
d_gene: NA
j_gene: TRBJ1-4
abundance: NA
v_gene: TRBV5-1

CDR3aa: CASSAGTSGTGELFF
CDR3nt: TGCGCCAGCAGCGCCGGGACTAGTGGCACCGGGGAGCTGTTTTTT
d_gene: TRBD2
j_gene: TRBJ2-2
abundance: NA
v_gene: TRBV5-1

CDR3aa: CASSLTPGGNRGTEAFF
CDR3nt: TGCGCCAGCAGCTTGACCCCAGGGGGCAACAGGGGGACTGAAGCTTTCTTT
d_gene: TRBD1
j_gene: TRBJ1-1
abundance: NA
v_gene: TRBV5-1

CDR3aa: CSVELATYNEQFF
CDR3nt: TGCAGCGTCGAACTAGCGACCTACAATGAGCAGTTCTTC
d_gene: TRBD2
j_gene: TRBJ2-1
abundance: NA
v_gene: TRBV29-1

CDR3aa: CSAGQGGGYTF
CDR3nt: TGCAGCGCCGGACAGGGCGGTGGCTACACCTTC
d_gene: TRBD1
j_gene: TRBJ1-2
abundance: NA
v_gene: TRBV29-1

CDR3aa: CASSGGGGSNGYTF
CDR3nt: TGTGCCAGCTCCGGCGGTGGGGGATCCAATGGCTACACCTTC
d_gene: NA
j_gene: TRBJ1-2
abundance: NA
v_gene: TRBV6-5

CDR3aa: CASSHLGQGNGEQYF
CDR3nt: TGTGCCAGCAGCCACTTGGGACAGGGGAATGGGGAGCAGTACTTC
d_gene: TRBD1
j_gene: TRBJ2-7
abundance: NA
v_gene: TRBV14

CDR3aa: CASSLMGWDSAVGGELFF
CDR3nt: TGTGCCAGCAGCTTAATGGGATGGGACTCCGCCGTCGGCGGGGAGCTGTTTTTT
d_gene: NA
j_gene: TRBJ2-2
abundance: NA
v_gene: TRBV11-2

CDR3aa: CASTLEMTDLSGYTF
CDR3nt: TGTGCCAGCACCCTAGAAATGACAGACCTCTCGGGCTACACCTTC
d_gene: NA
j_gene: TRBJ1-2
abundance: NA
v_gene: TRBV9

CDR3aa: CASSLGGAGALSGANVLTF
CDR3nt: TGTGCCAGCAGCTTGGGGGGGGCAGGGGCGCTCTCTGGGGCCAACGTCCTGACTTTC
d_gene: NA
j_gene: TRBJ2-6
abundance: NA
v_gene: TRBV5-6

CDR3aa: CASSRDNSDYNEQFF
CDR3nt: TGCGCCAGCAGCCGGGATAACAGCGACTACAATGAGCAGTTCTTC
d_gene: NA
j_gene: TRBJ2-1
abundance: NA
v_gene: TRBV5-1